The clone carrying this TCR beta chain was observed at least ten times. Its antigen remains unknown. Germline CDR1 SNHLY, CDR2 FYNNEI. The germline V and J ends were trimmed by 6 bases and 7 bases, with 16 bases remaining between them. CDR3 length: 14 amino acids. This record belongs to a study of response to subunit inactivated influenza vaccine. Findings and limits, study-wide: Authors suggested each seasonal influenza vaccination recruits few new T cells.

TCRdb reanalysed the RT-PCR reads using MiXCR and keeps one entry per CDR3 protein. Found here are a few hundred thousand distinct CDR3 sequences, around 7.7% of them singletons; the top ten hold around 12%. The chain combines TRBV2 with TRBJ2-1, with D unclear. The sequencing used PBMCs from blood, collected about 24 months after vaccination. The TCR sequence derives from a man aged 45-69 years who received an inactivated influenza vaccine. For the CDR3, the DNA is TGTGCCAGCAGCGGACCACCTGATAAGAATGAGCAGTTCTTC. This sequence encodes CASSGPPDKNEQFF. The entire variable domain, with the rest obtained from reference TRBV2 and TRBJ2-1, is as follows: EPEVTQTPSHQVTQMGQEVILRCVPISNHLYFYWYRQILGQKVEFLVSFYNNEISEKSEIFDDQFSVERPDGSNFTLKIRSTKLEDSAMYFCASSGPPDKNEQFFGPGTRLTVL.